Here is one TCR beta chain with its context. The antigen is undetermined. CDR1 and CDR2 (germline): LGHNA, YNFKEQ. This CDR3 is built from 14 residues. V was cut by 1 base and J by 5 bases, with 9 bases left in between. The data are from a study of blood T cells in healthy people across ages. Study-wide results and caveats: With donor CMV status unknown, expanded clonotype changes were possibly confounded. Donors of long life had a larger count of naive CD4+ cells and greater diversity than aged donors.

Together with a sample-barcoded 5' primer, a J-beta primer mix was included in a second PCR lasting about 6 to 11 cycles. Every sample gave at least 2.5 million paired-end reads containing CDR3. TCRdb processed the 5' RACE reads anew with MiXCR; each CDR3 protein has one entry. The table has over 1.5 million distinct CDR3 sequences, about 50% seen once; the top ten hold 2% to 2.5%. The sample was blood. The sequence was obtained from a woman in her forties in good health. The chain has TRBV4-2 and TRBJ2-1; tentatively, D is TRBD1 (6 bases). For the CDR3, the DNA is TGTGCCAGCAGCCAAGCGAACAGGGACAATGAGCAGTTCTTC. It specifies CASSQANRDNEQFF.